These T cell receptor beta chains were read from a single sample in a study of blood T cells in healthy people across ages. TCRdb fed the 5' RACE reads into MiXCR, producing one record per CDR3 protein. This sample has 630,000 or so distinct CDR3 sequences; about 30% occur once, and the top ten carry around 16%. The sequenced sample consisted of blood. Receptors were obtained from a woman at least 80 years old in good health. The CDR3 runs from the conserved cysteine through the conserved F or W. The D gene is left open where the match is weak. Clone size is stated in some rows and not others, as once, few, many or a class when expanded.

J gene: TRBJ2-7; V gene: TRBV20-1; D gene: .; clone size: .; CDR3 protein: CSATQDSAYNEQYF; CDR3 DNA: TGCAGTGCTACACAGGACAGCGCCTACAATGAGCAGTACTTC
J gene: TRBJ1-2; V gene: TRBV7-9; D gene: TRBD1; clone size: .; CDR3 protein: CASSYGPGQGALNYGYTF; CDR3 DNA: TGTGCCAGCAGCTACGGTCCGGGACAGGGGGCCCTTAACTATGGCTACACCTTC
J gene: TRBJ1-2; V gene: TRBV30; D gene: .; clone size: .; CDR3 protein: CAGSPGRYGYTF; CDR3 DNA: TGTGCCGGGAGTCCGGGACGGTACGGCTACACCTTC
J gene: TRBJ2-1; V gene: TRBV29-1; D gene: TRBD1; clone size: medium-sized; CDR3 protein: CSVLGDRSYNEQFF; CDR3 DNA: TGCAGCGTCCTAGGGGACAGGTCCTACAATGAGCAGTTCTTC
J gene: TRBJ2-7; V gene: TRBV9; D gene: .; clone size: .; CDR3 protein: CASSHPSGKIYEQYF; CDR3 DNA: TGTGCCAGCAGCCATCCCTCAGGGAAGATCTACGAGCAGTACTTC
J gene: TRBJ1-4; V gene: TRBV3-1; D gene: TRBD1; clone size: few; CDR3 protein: CASSQWGQGDNEKLFF; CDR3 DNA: TGTGCCAGCAGCCAATGGGGACAGGGAGATAATGAAAAACTGTTTTTT
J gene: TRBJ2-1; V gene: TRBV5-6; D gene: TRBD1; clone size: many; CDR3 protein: CASSPLPGQGVHNEQFF; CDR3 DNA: TGTGCCAGCAGCCCTCTGCCGGGACAGGGGGTTCACAATGAGCAGTTCTTC
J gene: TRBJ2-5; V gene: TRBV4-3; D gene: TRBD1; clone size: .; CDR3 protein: CASSQALAGQGSETQYF; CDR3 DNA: TGCGCCAGCAGCCAAGCCCTGGCGGGACAGGGGTCCGAGACCCAGTACTTC
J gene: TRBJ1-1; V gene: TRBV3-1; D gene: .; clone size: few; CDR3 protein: CASSQEQISNTEAFF; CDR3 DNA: TGTGCCAGCAGCCAAGAACAGATTTCGAACACTGAAGCTTTCTTT
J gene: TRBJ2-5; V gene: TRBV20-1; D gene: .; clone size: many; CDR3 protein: CSASGAYQETQYF; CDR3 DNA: TGCAGTGCTAGCGGCGCGTACCAAGAGACCCAGTACTTC
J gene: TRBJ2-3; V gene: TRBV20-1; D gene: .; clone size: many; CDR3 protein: CSARRADTQYF; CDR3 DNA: TGCAGTGCTCGAAGGGCCGATACGCAGTATTTT
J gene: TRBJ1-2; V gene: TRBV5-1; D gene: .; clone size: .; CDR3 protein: CASGVKGNYGYTF; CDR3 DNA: TGCGCCAGCGGCGTCAAGGGAAACTATGGCTACACCTTC
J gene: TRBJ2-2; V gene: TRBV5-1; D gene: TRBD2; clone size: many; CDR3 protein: CASSLDPISGGNTGELFF; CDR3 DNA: TGCGCCAGCAGCTTGGACCCGATCAGCGGGGGGAACACCGGGGAGCTGTTTTTT
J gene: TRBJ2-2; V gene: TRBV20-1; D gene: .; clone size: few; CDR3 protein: CSARTSGAITGELFF; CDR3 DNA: TGCAGTGCTAGGACCTCAGGGGCAATAACCGGGGAGCTGTTTTTT
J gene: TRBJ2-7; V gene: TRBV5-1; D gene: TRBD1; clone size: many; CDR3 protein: CASSYPGQTYEQYF; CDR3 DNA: TGCGCCAGCAGTTACCCGGGACAGACCTACGAGCAGTACTTC
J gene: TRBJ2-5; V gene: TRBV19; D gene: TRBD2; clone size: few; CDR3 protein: CASSNSGQETQYF; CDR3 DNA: TGTGCCAGTAGCAATAGCGGGCAAGAGACCCAGTACTTC
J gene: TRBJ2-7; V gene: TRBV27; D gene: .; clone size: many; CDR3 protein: CASRPTGYYEQYF; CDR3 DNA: TGTGCCAGCAGACCCACCGGGTACTACGAGCAGTACTTC
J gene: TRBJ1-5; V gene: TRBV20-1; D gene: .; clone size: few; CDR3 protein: CSAIRGGERLGNQPQHF; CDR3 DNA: TGCAGTGCTATCCGGGGAGGGGAGAGGCTAGGCAATCAGCCCCAGCATTTT
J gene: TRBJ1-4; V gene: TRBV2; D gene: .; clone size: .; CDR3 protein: CASSNGEATNEKLFF; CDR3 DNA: TGTGCCAGCAGTAATGGAGAGGCAACTAATGAAAAACTGTTTTTT
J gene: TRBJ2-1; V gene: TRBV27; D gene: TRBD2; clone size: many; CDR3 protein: CASGPSGGLRNEQFF; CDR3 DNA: TGTGCCAGCGGACCTAGCGGGGGCCTGAGGAATGAGCAGTTCTTC
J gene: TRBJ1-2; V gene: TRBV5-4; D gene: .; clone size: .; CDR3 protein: CASSLDRVDGYTF; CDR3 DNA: TGTGCCAGCAGCTTGGACAGGGTGGATGGCTACACCTTC
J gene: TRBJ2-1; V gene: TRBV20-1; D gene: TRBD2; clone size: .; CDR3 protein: CSARGTSSPSSYNEQFF; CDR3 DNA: TGCAGTGCTAGGGGGACTAGCTCGCCGAGCTCCTACAATGAGCAGTTCTTC
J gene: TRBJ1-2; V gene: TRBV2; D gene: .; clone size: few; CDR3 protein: CASRRQADGYTF; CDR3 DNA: TGTGCCAGCAGGAGACAGGCGGATGGCTACACCTTC
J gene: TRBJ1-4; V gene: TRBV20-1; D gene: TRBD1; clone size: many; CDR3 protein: CSARAWGRGEKLFF; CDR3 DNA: TGCAGTGCTAGAGCATGGGGCAGGGGGGAAAAACTGTTTTTT
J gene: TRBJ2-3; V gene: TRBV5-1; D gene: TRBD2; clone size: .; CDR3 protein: CASSSWTSGGRADTQYF; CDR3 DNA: TGCGCCAGCAGCTCCTGGACTAGCGGGGGGAGGGCAGATACGCAGTATTTT
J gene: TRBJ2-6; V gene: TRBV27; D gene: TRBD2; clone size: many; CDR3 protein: CASSPGLAIRGANVLTF; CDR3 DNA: TGTGCCAGCAGTCCGGGACTAGCCATAAGAGGGGCCAACGTCCTGACTTTC
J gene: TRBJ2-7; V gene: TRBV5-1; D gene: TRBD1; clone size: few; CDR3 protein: CASTTGQGIDEQYF; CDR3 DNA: TGCGCCAGCACCACGGGACAGGGGATCGACGAGCAGTACTTC
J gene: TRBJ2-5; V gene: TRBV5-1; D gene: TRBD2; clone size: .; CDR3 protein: CASSGLAGADKETQYF; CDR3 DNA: TGCGCCAGCAGCGGACTAGCGGGGGCCGATAAAGAGACCCAGTACTTC
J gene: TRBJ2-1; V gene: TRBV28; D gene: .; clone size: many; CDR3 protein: CASSLSGVRGPYNEQFF; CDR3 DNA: TGTGCCAGCAGTTTATCGGGGGTCAGGGGTCCCTACAATGAGCAGTTCTTC
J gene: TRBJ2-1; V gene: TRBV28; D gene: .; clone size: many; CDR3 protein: CASSPAGVYNEQFF; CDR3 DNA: TGTGCCAGCAGTCCCGCCGGAGTATACAATGAGCAGTTCTTC
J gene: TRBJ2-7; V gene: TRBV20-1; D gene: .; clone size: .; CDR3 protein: CSARDLGTGIQQYF; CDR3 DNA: TGCAGTGCTAGAGATTTAGGAACGGGAATACAGCAGTACTTC
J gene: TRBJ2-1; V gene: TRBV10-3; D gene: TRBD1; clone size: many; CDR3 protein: CAISRDRGDNEQFF; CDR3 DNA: TGTGCCATCAGTCGGGACAGGGGTGACAATGAGCAGTTCTTC
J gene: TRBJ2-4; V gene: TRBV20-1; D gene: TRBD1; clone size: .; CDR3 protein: CSARDQTGARKNIQYF; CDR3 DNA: TGCAGTGCTAGAGACCAAACAGGGGCCAGGAAAAACATTCAGTACTTC
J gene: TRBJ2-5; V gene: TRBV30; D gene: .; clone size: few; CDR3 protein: CAWSRALQETQYF; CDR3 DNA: TGTGCCTGGAGCCGGGCTCTACAAGAGACCCAGTACTTC
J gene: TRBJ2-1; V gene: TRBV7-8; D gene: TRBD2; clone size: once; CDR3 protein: CASSLGRLAGALYNEQFF; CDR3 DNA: TGTGCCAGCAGCTTAGGACGACTAGCGGGGGCCCTCTACAATGAGCAGTTCTTC
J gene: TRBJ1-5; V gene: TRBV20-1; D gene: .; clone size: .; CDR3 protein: CSAAGTYYSNQPQHF; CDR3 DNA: TGCAGCGCTGCCGGGACGTACTATAGCAATCAGCCCCAGCATTTT
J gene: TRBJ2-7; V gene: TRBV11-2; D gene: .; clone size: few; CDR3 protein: CASSLRGGIHNEQYF; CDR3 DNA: TGTGCCAGCAGCTTAAGGGGGGGAATCCACAATGAGCAGTACTTC
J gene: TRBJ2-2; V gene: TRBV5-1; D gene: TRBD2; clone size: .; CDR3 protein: CASSLAGTSRERFF; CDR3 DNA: TGCGCCAGCAGCTTGGCCGGGACGTCGCGGGAGCGATTTTTT
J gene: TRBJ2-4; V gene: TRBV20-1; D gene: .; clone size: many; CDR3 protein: CSGVGAKNIQYF; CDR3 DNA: TGCAGTGGGGTTGGGGCCAAAAACATTCAGTACTTC
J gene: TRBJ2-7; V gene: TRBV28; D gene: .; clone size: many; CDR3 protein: CASSPRQENYEQYF; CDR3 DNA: TGTGCCAGCAGCCCCAGACAGGAGAACTACGAGCAGTACTTC
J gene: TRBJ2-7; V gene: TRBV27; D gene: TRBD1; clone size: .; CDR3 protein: CASSLARGLPYEQYF; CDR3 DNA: TGTGCCAGCAGTTTGGCCAGGGGGCTTCCCTACGAGCAGTACTTC
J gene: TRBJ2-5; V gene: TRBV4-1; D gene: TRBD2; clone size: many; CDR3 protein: CASSQAASGGFGETQYF; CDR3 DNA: TGCGCCAGCAGCCAAGCGGCTAGCGGGGGGTTCGGAGAGACCCAGTACTTC
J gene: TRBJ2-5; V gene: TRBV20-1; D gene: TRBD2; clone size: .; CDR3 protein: CSAGTSGGGPQETQYF; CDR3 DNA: TGCAGTGCCGGAACTAGCGGGGGGGGACCCCAAGAGACCCAGTACTTC
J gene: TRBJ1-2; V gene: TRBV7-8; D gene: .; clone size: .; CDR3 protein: CASSFSRGASYGYTF; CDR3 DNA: TGTGCCAGCAGCTTCTCTCGGGGGGCAAGCTATGGCTACACCTTC
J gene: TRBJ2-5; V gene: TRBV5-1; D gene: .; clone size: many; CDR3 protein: CASSLGMGQTQYF; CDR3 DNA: TGCGCCAGCAGCTTGGGAATGGGACAGACCCAGTACTTC
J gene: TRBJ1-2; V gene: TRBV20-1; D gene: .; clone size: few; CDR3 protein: CSASAGNGYTF; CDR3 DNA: TGCAGTGCTAGCGCCGGGAATGGCTACACCTTC